This T cell receptor beta chain was captured in a study of blood T cell repertoires in COVID-19 (dated by TCRdb to the early 2020s). For the study in its entirety: Collaborator samples came from the United States, Italy and Spain and covered acute and convalescent phases of COVID-19. The prospective study material was composed of cDNA or gDNA derived from T cells, B-cell-depleted T cells, or PBMCs. The dataset comprised deeply sampled blood TCRbeta repertoires from subjects exposed to, actively infected with, or recovered from COVID-19. The repertoires were made available in a free public database intended to serve as a resource for research on the immune response to SARS-CoV-2. Samples came from the ongoing ImmuneRACE study (first 160 participants) plus 1,254 subjects from 6 global collaborators. Sample metadata almost always included a de-identified subject ID, COVID-19 status, age in years and sex. HLA class I and class II types, where available, came from metadata supplied by the sample provider rather than from assay-based typing. On the study overall, not on this receptor specifically: Clinical and demographic metadata were provided uncurated, with the amount varying by source and participant.

The immunoSEQ Assay, a bias-controlled multiplex PCR, was used to amplify TCRbeta CDR3 regions from genomic DNA. The authors' pipeline ran thus. Nucleated cell counts per sample were estimated from amplification of reference gene primers within the assay. To quantify the absolute abundance of each unique TCRbeta CDR3 rearrangement, sequence reads were collapsed and filtered. For each sample, productive Simpson clonality was calculated by taking the square root of Simpson's diversity index across productive rearrangements. What TCRdb holds here is the immuneACCESS table cut down to in-frame rearrangements. Part of the clones is not present; checked against another copy, under half of the missing clones reflect an unresolved V gene, and the others are unexplained. V, J and clone size were drawn from that table, and D and trimming were deduced from the DNA. The sample table shows 40,000 to 45,000 clones, and approximately 73% are seen once. Approximately 26% of the sample comes from the top ten.

Comment on this clone: What antigen it recognizes has not been identified. Qualities for individual bases were not recorded, and no much larger clone is one base off.

V is trimmed back by 5 bases and J by 2 bases, and the junction contains 11 bases that no gene match accounts for. Its CDR3 holds 16 amino acids, cysteine through phenylalanine. Left in the record is the CDR3 DNA by itself, 48 bases read in frame from the first base. The germline V gene yields SGHTA for CDR1 and FQGTGA for CDR2. Collaborating institutions collected whole blood in K2EDTA tubes following their own protocols. For TCRbeta analysis, collaborators shipped samples in one of three forms: frozen whole blood, isolated PBMCs, or DNA extracted from either of those sample types. This sequence was found in a man aged 80 or over with acute or convalescent COVID-19. The chain is assembled from TRBV7-3 and TRBJ2-7; 8 junctional bases match TRBD2. Sequenced input: peripheral blood. The CDR3 region reads CASSPGGASGTYEQYF. The DNA is as follows: TGTGCCAGCAGCCCGGGGGGGGCTAGCGGAACCTACGAGCAGTACTTC.